This T cell receptor beta chain was retrieved from a study of blood T cell dynamics during melanoma immunotherapy. Study details: Patients with metastatic melanoma got pembrolizumab or nivolumab-ipilimumab as first-line care. Whole-study findings and limits: It remained unknown if the driving T cell clones were melanoma-specific.

TCRdb's table, derived via immunoSEQ multiplex PCR, lists solely in-frame clones and lacks some. The table lists 13,000 or so clones, over 85% of them singletons, with about 3% in the top ten. The CDR3 totals 19 residues. CDR1 and CDR2 (germline): MNHEY, SMNVEV (reference sequence). With 5 bases removed from V and 0 bases from J, the gap between germline ends came to 20 bases. Described time point: pre-treatment baseline. Blood was drawn before treatment and at week 3 after checkpoint blockade. Response was assessed by RECIST 1.1 at 12 weeks, except a couple of rapid progressors. To note about this clone: No antigen is known for it.

The sequence derives from a human donor with melanoma. The chain combines TRBV27 with TRBJ1-6; D may be TRBD1 (5 bases). The sample consisted of blood, taken from a patient treated with checkpoint blockade. Here the CDR3 reads CASSPNLGLWSSYNSPLHF. In DNA form, the CDR3 reads TGTGCCAGCAGTCCCAACCTGGGACTCTGGAGCTCCTATAATTCACCCCTCCACTTT.